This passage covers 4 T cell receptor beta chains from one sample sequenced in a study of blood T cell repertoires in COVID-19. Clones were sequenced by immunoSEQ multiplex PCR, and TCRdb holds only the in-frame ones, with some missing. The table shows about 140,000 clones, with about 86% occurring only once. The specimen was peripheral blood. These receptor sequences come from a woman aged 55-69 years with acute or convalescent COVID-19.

The CDR3 DNA follows: TGTGCCAGCAGCTTAGCGATCCGAGCGGGCGGGACCGGGGAGCTGTTTTTT. Translating it yields CASSLAIRAGGTGELFF. V usage is TRBV7-2 and J usage is TRBJ2-2; a possible D gene is TRBD2 (6 bases). V dropped 0 bases and J dropped 5 bases, with 16 bases sitting between them. The CDR3 covers 17 residues. Looked up from germline, CDR1 is SGHTA and CDR2 is FQGNSA.

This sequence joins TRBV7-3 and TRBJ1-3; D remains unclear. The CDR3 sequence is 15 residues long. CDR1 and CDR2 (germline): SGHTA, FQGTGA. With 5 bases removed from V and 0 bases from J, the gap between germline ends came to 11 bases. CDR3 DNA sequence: TGTGCCAGCAGCCCAGACGGGTTCTCTGGAAACACCATATATTTT. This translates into CASSPDGFSGNTIYF. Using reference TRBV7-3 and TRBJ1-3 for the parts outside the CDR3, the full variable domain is GAGVSQTPSNKVTEKGKYVELRCDPISGHTALYWYRQSLGQGPEFLIYFQGTGAADDSGLPNDRFFAVRPEGSVSTLKIQRTERGDSAVYLCASSPDGFSGNTIYFGEGSWLTVV.

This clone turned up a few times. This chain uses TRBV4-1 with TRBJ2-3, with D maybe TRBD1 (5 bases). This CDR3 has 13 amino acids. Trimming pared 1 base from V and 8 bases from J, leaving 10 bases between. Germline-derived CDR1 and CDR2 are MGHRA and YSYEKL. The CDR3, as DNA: TGCGCCAGCAGCCAAGTGGGGCTAGGTACGCAGTATTTT. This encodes CASSQVGLGTQYF.

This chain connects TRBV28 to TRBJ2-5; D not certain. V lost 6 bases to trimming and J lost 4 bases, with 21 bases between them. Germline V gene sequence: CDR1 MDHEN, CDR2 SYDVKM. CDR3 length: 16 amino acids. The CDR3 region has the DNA TGTGCCAGCAGCAAGGAAGATAGCCCTCCCCGAGAGACCCAGTACTTC. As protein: CASSKEDSPPRETQYF.